Shown below are 27 T cell receptor beta chains from a single sample sequenced in a study of vaccination and CD4 T cells after COVID-19. What these receptors recognize is not known. Treatment noted: roughly 11-day PBMC culture with coronavirus spike peptide pools or control peptides (ViraFEST assay). The Oncomine TCR Beta short-read assay generated sequence data from the DNA of cultured CD4+ T cells. TCRdb called the PCR reads again in MiXCR, with one record for every CDR3 protein. The sample consists of tens of thousands of distinct CDR3 sequences, roughly two fifths of them appearing once. The specimen was CD4+ T cells from blood, cultured in vitro. These receptors all come from a human donor who had recovered from COVID-19.

The J gene is TRBJ2-5, the V gene TRBV18; TRBD1 matches 8 bases. The germline gives CDR1 KGHSH, CDR2 LQKENI. CDR3 length: 14 residues. Unmatched junction bases numbered 3, after V lost 2 bases and J lost 4 bases. CDR3 loop: CASSPAGGSETQYF. CDR3 sequence (DNA): TGTGCCAGCTCACCAGCAGGGGGCTCAGAGACCCAGTACTTC.

There are a few counts of this clonotype. The chain carries TRBV24-1 and TRBJ2-5; D not resolved. This CDR3 is 12 amino acids long. The germline V gene encodes CDR1 KGHDR and CDR2 SFDVKD. V dropped 7 bases and J dropped 2 bases, with 7 bases sitting between them. CDR3 nucleotides: TGTGCCACCAGGTCTGATCAAGAGACCCAGTACTTC. Its protein is CATRSDQETQYF.

This clonotype has more than one count but fewer than ten. The genes are TRBV20-1 and TRBJ1-2, with 7 bases aligning to TRBD1. Germline V gene data show CDR1 as DFQATT and CDR2 as SNEGSKA (reference sequence). The CDR3 is 12 residues long. V lost 6 bases and J lost 8; bases outside the gene matches: 9. CDR3 bases: TGCAGTGCATCCAACAGGGGAAGCGGCTACACCTTC. Translated, it gives CSASNRGSGYTF.

This chain joins TRBV11-3 and TRBJ2-4; 7 bases line up with TRBD1. The germline CDR1 and CDR2 sequences are SGHNT and YENEEA. The CDR3 covers 14 residues. The V and J ends lost 5 bases and 1 base, in that order; junction bases with no gene match: 2. Written as DNA, the CDR3 is TGTGCCAGCAGCCAGACAGGGGCCAAAAACATTCAGTACTTC. It is translated as CASSQTGAKNIQYF.

V gene TRBV4-1 combines with J gene TRBJ1-1; possible D gene TRBD1, 6 bases. Germline V gene sequence: CDR1 MGHRA, CDR2 YSYEKL. The V end was cut by 1 base, the J end by 0 bases, with 12 bases between. The CDR3 length is 16 residues. DNA for the CDR3: TGCGCCAGCAGCCAAGGGCAGGGGACCCTGAACACTGAAGCTTTCTTT. Residues: CASSQGQGTLNTEAFF.

The V gene is TRBV2, the J gene TRBJ1-6; no reliable D call. With 7 bases removed from V and 5 bases from J, the gap between germline ends came to 12 bases. This CDR3 comprises 14 residues. Germline V CDR1 and CDR2: SNHLY, FYNNEI. The CDR3 DNA follows: TGTGCCAGCATGGTGGGGAGCAATAATTCACCCCTCCACTTT. This gives the protein CASMVGSNNSPLHF.

With regard to this clonotype: The junction does not match germline at one end; this may be a read error. The chain has TRBV7-7 and TRBJ2-7; 9 bases agree with TRBD2. The V gene's germline CDR1 is SSHAT and CDR2 FNYEAQ (reference sequence). The CDR3 spans 15 residues. The chain's CDR3 is CASSLALAGFYEQYF. The CDR3 nucleotides are TGTGCTAGCAGCTTAGCACTAGCGGGTTTCTACGAGCAGTACTTC. Filled out from reference TRBV7-7 and TRBJ2-7, the complete variable domain reads GAGVSQSPRYKVTKRGQDVTLRCDPISSHATLYWYQQALGQGPEFLTYFNYEAQPDKSGLPSDRFSAERPEGSISTLTIQRTEQRDSAMYRCASSLALAGFYEQYFGPGTRLTVT.

This chain uses TRBV6-1 with TRBJ1-1; TRBD1 is a possible D gene (6 bases). The CDR3 contains 13 residues. Trimming removed 7 bases at V and 5 bases at J, with 14 bases between. CDR1 MNHNS and CDR2 SASEGT come from the germline V gene. CDR3 loop: CASTQGPGTEAFF. CDR3 coding DNA: TGTGCCAGCACGCAGGGGCCGGGGACTGAAGCTTTCTTT.

This sequence joins TRBV7-2 and TRBJ1-6, with TRBD1 identical over 11 bases. V shed 1 base and J 6 bases; nucleotides not matched to a gene: 2. Per germline, CDR1 SGHTA and CDR2 FQGNSA. The CDR3 consists of 16 residues. DNA for the CDR3: TGTGCCAGCAGCTTAGGGACAGGGGGCCGTAATTCACCCCTCCACTTT. It yields the protein CASSLGTGGRNSPLHF.

The gene calls are TRBV7-8 and TRBJ1-2; TRBD1 matches at 12 bases. Germline V lookup: CDR1 SGHVS, CDR2 FQNEAQ. V shed 0 bases, J shed 4 bases, and the junction held 0 bases outside the gene matches. The CDR3 covers 15 residues. The CDR3 spells CASSLAGQGAYGYTF. The CDR3 DNA sequence: TGTGCCAGCAGCTTAGCGGGACAGGGGGCCTATGGCTACACCTTC.

This clonotype was seen only once. The CDR3 nucleotides are TGTGCCAGCAGCTTAAACATGTGGGGTGGCGGCGAGCAGTTCTTC. It translates to CASSLNMWGGGEQFF. The V call is TRBV7-2, the J call TRBJ2-1; D is unresolved. Trimming removed 2 bases from V and 10 bases from J, with 18 bases in between. CDR3 length equals 15 residues. In germline, CDR1 is SGHTA, CDR2 FQGNSA.

The rearrangement joins TRBV19 to TRBJ2-1, with 10 bases lining up with TRBD2. The J segment lost 7 bases and the V segment lost 3 bases, leaving 9 bases of the junction unmatched. CDR1 is LNHDA, CDR2 SQIVND, per germline (reference sequence). The CDR3 sequence is 16 residues long. The CDR3 DNA reads as TGTGCCAGTAGTATGACTGGACTAGCGGTGGGGAATGAGCAGTTCTTC. It encodes CASSMTGLAVGNEQFF.

The chain uses TRBV7-9 and TRBJ1-1, with D possibly matching TRBD1 (5 bases). Deletions cut 3 bases from V and 6 bases from J, with 17 bases between. Germline V gene sequence: CDR1 SEHNR, CDR2 FQNEAQ (reference sequence). The CDR3 spans 15 residues. Here the CDR3 reads CASSLEAAGRSEAFF. CDR3 coding DNA: TGTGCCAGCAGCTTGGAAGCGGCAGGGCGCTCTGAAGCTTTCTTT.

In its sample, this clonotype was seen a few times. The chain joins TRBV20-1 to TRBJ2-7; no clear D. In germline, CDR1 is DFQATT, CDR2 SNEGSKA (reference sequence). The length of the CDR3 is 14 residues. V lost 0 bases to trimming and J lost 0 bases, with 9 bases between them. The CDR3 DNA reads as TGCAGTGCTAGAGATCTTAATAGCTCCTACGAGCAGTACTTC. Translating gives CSARDLNSSYEQYF.

This rearrangement joins TRBV10-3 to TRBJ1-1; no firm D call. CDR1 and CDR2 from the germline V gene are ENHRY and SYGVKD. This CDR3 has 15 amino acids. V dropped 3 bases and J dropped 2 bases, with 13 bases sitting between them. CDR3 DNA: TGTGCCATCAGTGAAGGACGGAATTCTAACACTGAAGCTTTCTTT. It codes for CAISEGRNSNTEAFF.

The chain joins TRBV20-1 to TRBJ2-3; D is ambiguous. Trimming removed 2 bases from V and 4 bases from J, with 4 bases in between. Germline V gene sequence: CDR1 DFQATT, CDR2 SNEGSKA (reference sequence). The CDR3 extends over 11 amino acids. The CDR3, as DNA: TGCAGTGCTAGACTAGCAGATACGCAGTATTTT. Protein: CSARLADTQYF.

This chain connects TRBV2 to TRBJ2-5; 11 nucleotides agree with TRBD2. The CDR3 has 17 amino acids. Germline trimming cut 0 bases from V and 7 bases from J; bases unmatched to any gene: 10. In germline, CDR1 is SNHLY, CDR2 FYNNEI. In nucleotides, the CDR3 is TGTGCCAGCAGTGAAGCCCTGACTAGCGGGACAAGACGGACCCAGTACTTC. Translated: CASSEALTSGTRRTQYF. The full variable domain, in which reference TRBV2 and TRBJ2-5 provide the parts outside the CDR3, is EPEVTQTPSHQVTQMGQEVILRCVPISNHLYFYWYRQILGQKVEFLVSFYNNEISEKSEIFDDQFSVERPDGSNFTLKIRSTKLEDSAMYFCASSEALTSGTRRTQYFGPGTRLLVL.

This clonotype was seen only a few times. CDR3 nucleotide sequence: TGTGCCAGCCAGGACCGGGCCCATAATGAAAAACTGTTTTTT. It specifies CASQDRAHNEKLFF. This chain connects TRBV6-2 or TRBV6-3 to TRBJ1-4; D is unclear. This CDR3 has 14 amino acids. V lost 8 bases, J lost 4 bases, and 14 bases lay in between. Germline values: CDR1 MNHEY, CDR2 SVGEGT.

The chain uses TRBV7-2 and TRBJ1-2; 10 nucleotides match TRBD1. The CDR3 sequence is 15 residues long. Trimming cost V 7 bases and J 8 bases; bases outside gene matches: 13. Germline CDR1 reads SGHTA; CDR2 reads FQGNSA. CDR3 bases: TGTGCCAGCACCTACCTGACAGGGGGCAAAGTCGGCTACACCTTC. It is translated as CASTYLTGGKVGYTF.

This sequence joins TRBV21-1 and TRBJ1-1. TRBV21-1 constitutes a pseudogene. CDR3 length: 13 residues. CDR3: CASSKGVFTEAFF. CDR3 nucleotide sequence: TGTGCCAGCAGCAAAGGGGTCTTCACTGAAGCTTTCTTT.

This chain connects TRBV5-1 to TRBJ1-1; D is unresolved. This CDR3 has 13 residues. The V gene lost 0 bases and the J gene lost 10 bases, with 13 bases spanning the gap. From germline, CDR1 is SGHRS and CDR2 YFSETQ. CDR3 protein: CASSLEGGPVAFF. In nucleotides, the CDR3 is TGCGCCAGCAGCTTGGAAGGTGGCCCCGTAGCTTTCTTT.

This clonotype occurred once. V and J are TRBV15 and TRBJ1-4; 7 nucleotides align to TRBD1. This CDR3 comprises 15 residues. V shed 6 bases and J 0 bases; nucleotides not matched to a gene: 4. Germline V gene sequence: CDR1 LNHNV, CDR2 YYDKDF (reference sequence). The CDR3 is CATRQDRATNEKLFF. CDR3 bases: TGTGCCACCAGACAAGACAGGGCAACTAATGAAAAACTGTTTTTT.

This clonotype was observed a handful of times. The V and J genes are TRBV25-1 and TRBJ1-6, with D possibly matching TRBD1 (5 bases). V was cut by 5 bases and J by 10 bases, with 15 bases left in between. Germline V gene sequence: CDR1 MGHDK, CDR2 SYGVNS. The CDR3 runs 14 residues. The chain's CDR3 is CASSRGDRASPLHF. CDR3 nucleotides: TGTGCCAGCAGTCGGGGCGACAGAGCATCACCCCTCCACTTT.

This chain links TRBV10-3 with TRBJ2-1, with D perhaps matching TRBD2 (5 bases). Per germline, CDR1 ENHRY and CDR2 SYGVKD. The ends were cut back, 4 bases at V and 6 bases at J, with 13 bases in the middle. The CDR3 totals 14 residues. This CDR3 is CAISGGPRSNEQFF. As DNA, the CDR3 is TGTGCCATCAGTGGCGGGCCCCGATCCAATGAGCAGTTCTTC.

The sample holds a few counts of this clonotype. The chain employs TRBV20-1 and TRBJ2-7; D might be TRBD1 or TRBD2, each matching 5 bases. This CDR3 region has 13 residues. CDR1 DFQATT and CDR2 SNEGSKA come from the germline V gene (reference sequence). Between the trimmed V and J ends, which lost 5 bases and 4 bases, there was a span of 15 bases. CDR3 in DNA: TGCAGTGCTTACCGGGACGGGCTTTACGAGCAGTACTTC. It specifies CSAYRDGLYEQYF.

The chain employs TRBV7-2 and TRBJ2-3; 7 bases match TRBD1. Losses at the gene ends were 7 bases for V and 4 bases for J; bases not matched to a gene: 14. The CDR3 runs to 16 residues. The germline V gene encodes CDR1 SGHTA and CDR2 FQGNSA. The CDR3 loop reads CASIPTTGVLPDTQYF. CDR3 DNA: TGTGCCAGCATCCCGACTACAGGGGTCCTCCCAGATACGCAGTATTTT.

The V call is TRBV7-6, the J call TRBJ1-5; D gene ambiguous. Germline V gives CDR1 SGHVS, CDR2 FNYEAQ. The CDR3 length is 14 residues. Trimming removed 6 bases from V and 3 bases from J, with 12 bases in between. CDR3 protein: CASSLTNLNQPQHF. Here the CDR3 DNA reads TGTGCCAGCAGTCTCACGAACCTCAATCAGCCCCAGCATTTT.